Listed here is a single T cell receptor (beta chain). Its antigen is as yet unknown. These data belong to a study of cytomegalovirus exposure and HLA in healthy donors. Study at large: HLA-typed donors contributed 80 million to 85 million unique TCRs, which were held in an early data release. Study-level findings and limits: Presence/absence analyses assumed roughly uniform sequencing depth across donors. Some V segments, TRBV6-2 and TRBV6-3 among them, were indistinguishable and were therefore excluded. An analysis that came later showed most CMV-associated TCR beta chains appearing HLA-restricted.

V gave up 5 bases and J gave up 8 bases; unmatched junction bases: 4. The CDR3 loop spans 13 amino acids. Per germline, CDR1 SEHNR and CDR2 FQNEAQ (reference sequence). With 60 Vbeta and 13 Jbeta primers, the PCR was carried out. Profiled with immunoSEQ multiplex PCR; TCRdb holds only in-frame clones, not every one. The sample consists of some 150,000 clones, roughly 63% of them appearing once. The sequence was obtained from a woman aged 55-75 years in good health and CMV-seropositive. Material for sequencing was PBMCs. This chain links TRBV7-9 with TRBJ2-1; the match to TRBD2 covers 9 bases. DNA for the CDR3: TGTGCCAGCAGCCCTAGCGGGATAGATGAGCAGTTCTTC. This translates into CASSPSGIDEQFF. Looking up the rest from reference TRBV7-9 and TRBJ2-1 gives the full variable domain: DTGVSQNPRHKITKRGQNVTFRCDPISEHNRLYWYRQTLGQGPEFLTYFQNEAQLEKSRLLSDRFSAERPKGSFSTLEIQRTEQGDSAMYLCASSPSGIDEQFFGPGTRLTVL.